This T cell receptor beta chain stems from a study of regulatory T cells in long-lasting Graves disease. Study overall: Persistent cases were those of Graves' disease that involved over 5 years of antithyroid drugs with positive TSH receptor antibodies.

Study findings and constraints: Less diverse TCR repertoires were seen in persistent Graves' patients than in newly diagnosed ones.

In regard to this clonotype: Antigen: not known.

Time point meaning: persistent/refractory GD, antithyroid drugs over 5 years with positive TRAb. After RNA was extracted from PBMCs, the TCR library was made from it. Trimming removed 2 bases from V and 6 bases from J, with 16 bases in between. Germline V gene sequence: CDR1 MNHEY, CDR2 SVGEGT. The CDR3 covers 15 residues. Through Arm-PCR of CDR3 regions and iRepertoire HTBI primers, TCR beta libraries were built. TCRdb reprocessed the multiplex PCR reads with MiXCR, giving one entry per CDR3 protein. This table has around 400,000 distinct CDR3 sequences, roughly a quarter appearing once. The sample here was peripheral blood mononuclear cells (PBMCs), taken when the disease was refractory, from a patient treated with antithyroid drugs. The rearrangement joins TRBV6-2 or TRBV6-3 to TRBJ1-1; D perhaps matches TRBD1 (6 bases). The clonotype was recovered from a female donor with Graves disease. The DNA for the CDR3 is TGTGCCAGCAGTTACGGGTCAACGAAGGGGGCTGAAGCTTTCTTT. Translation: CASSYGSTKGAEAFF.